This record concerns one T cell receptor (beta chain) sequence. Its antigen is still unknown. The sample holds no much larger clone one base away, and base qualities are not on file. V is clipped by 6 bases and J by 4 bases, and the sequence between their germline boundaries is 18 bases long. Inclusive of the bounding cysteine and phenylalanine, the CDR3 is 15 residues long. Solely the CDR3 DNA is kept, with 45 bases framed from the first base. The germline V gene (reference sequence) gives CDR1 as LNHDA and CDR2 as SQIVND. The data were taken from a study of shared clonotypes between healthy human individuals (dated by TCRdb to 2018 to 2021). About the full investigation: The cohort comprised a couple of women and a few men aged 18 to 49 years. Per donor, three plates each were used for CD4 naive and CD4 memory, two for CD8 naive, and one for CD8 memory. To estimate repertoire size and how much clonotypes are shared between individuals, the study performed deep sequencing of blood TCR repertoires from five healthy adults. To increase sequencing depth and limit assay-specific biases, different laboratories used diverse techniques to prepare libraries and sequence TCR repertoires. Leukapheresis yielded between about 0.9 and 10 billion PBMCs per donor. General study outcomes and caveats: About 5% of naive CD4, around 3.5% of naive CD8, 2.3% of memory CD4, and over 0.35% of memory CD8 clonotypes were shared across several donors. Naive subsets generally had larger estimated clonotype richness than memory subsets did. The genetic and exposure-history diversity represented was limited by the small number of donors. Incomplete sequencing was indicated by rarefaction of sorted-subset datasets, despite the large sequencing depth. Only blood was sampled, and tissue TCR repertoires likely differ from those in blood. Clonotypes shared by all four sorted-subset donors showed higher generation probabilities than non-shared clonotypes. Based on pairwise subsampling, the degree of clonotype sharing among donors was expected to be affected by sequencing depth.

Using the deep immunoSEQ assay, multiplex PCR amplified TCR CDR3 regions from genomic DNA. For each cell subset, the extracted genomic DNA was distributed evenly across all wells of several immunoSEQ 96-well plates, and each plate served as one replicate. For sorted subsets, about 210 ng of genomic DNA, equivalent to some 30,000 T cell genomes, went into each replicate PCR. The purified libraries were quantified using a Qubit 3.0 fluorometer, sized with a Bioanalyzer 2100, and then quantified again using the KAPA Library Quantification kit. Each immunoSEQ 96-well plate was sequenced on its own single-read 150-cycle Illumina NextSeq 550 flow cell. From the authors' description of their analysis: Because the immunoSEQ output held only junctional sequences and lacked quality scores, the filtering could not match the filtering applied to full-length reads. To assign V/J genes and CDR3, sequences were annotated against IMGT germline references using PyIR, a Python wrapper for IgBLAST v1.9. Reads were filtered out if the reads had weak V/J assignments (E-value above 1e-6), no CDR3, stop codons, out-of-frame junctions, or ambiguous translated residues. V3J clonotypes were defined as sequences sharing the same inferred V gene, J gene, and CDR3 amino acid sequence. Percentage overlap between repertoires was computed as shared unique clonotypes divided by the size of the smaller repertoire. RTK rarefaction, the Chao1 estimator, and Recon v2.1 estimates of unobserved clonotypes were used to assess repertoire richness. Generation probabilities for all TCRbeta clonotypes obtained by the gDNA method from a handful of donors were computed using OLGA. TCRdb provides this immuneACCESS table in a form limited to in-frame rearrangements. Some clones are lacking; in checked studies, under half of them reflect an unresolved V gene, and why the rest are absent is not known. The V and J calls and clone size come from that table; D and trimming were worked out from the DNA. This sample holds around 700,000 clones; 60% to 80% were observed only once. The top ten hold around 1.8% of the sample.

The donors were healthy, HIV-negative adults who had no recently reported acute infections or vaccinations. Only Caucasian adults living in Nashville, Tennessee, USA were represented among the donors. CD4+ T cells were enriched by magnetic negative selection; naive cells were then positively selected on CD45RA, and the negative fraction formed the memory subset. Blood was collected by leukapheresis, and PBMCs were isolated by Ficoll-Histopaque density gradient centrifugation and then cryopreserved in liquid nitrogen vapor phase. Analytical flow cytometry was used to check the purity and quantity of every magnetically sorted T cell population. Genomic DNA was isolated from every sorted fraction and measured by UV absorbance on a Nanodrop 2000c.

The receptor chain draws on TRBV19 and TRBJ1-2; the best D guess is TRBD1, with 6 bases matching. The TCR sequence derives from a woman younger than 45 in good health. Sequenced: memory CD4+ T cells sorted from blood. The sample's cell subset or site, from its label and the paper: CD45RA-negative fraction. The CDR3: CASRQGAGGGYGYTF. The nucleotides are TGTGCCAGTAGACAGGGAGCGGGCGGCGGCTATGGCTACACCTTC.